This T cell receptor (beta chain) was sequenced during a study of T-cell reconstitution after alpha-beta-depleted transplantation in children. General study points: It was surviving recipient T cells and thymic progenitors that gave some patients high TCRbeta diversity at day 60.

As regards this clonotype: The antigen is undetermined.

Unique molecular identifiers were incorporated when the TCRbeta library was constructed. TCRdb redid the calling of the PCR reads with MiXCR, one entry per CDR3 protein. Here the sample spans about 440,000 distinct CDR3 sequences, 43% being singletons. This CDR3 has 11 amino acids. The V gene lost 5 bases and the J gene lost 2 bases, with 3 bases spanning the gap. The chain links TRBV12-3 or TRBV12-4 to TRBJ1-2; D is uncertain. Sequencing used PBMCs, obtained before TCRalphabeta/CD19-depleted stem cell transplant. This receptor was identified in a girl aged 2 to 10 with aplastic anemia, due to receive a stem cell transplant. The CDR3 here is CASSRNYGYTF. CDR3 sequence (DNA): TGTGCCAGCAGTCGGAACTATGGCTACACCTTC.